This T cell receptor (beta chain) appears in the sequencing data of a study of response to subunit inactivated influenza vaccine. Each CDR3 protein gets one entry after TCRdb re-called the RT-PCR reads with MiXCR. The table lists about 700,000 distinct CDR3 sequences, about 15% of them singletons. V dropped 0 bases and J dropped 10 bases, with 20 bases sitting between them. This CDR3 region has 16 residues. Germline CDR1 is SGHRS and CDR2 is YFSETQ. Here the sequenced sample was PBMCs from blood, taken 12 days after vaccination. The sequence came from a man in his forties or fifties who received an inactivated influenza vaccine. The rearrangement joins TRBV5-1 to TRBJ2-1; D uncertain. The DNA for the CDR3 is TGCGCCAGCAGCTTGGTGGGCGGTGCCCTCAATGAAGAGCAGTTCTTC. Protein: CASSLVGGALNEEQFF.